This T cell receptor beta chain is drawn from a study of tumor-infiltrating lymphocytes in primary liver carcinoma. Across the whole study: Male and female patients aged 30 to 69 years made up the cohort. Broader study findings: Overlap between tumor regions exceeded overlap of tumor with adjacent tissue or blood. Blood had a significantly lower top-250-clone fraction than tumors did (p = 0.039).

The authors took blood RNA from unsorted whole blood and also extracted germline DNA. CDR3 length: 13 residues. The germline V gene encodes CDR1 LNHDA and CDR2 SQIVND (reference sequence). Using a constant-region primer together with ProtoScript II reverse transcriptase, TCR beta cDNA was made from 500 ng of total RNA. Amplification in three nested multiplex PCR rounds with slightly modified ARM-PCR gave rise to TCR beta libraries. The first two PCR rounds, around 11 cycles each, used TRBV1-TRBV30 forward primers and a C-beta reverse primer. TCRdb itself ran the multiplex PCR reads through MiXCR, one entry per CDR3 protein. The sample has 190,000 or so distinct CDR3 sequences, approximately 65% seen once. Note on this clonotype: The target antigen is unknown. Mismatch with germline at one junction end may stem from a read error.

The sequencing input was peripheral blood. The TCR originated in a woman aged 60 to 75 with primary liver carcinoma and hepatitis B virus infection. This sequence joins TRBV19 and TRBJ2-1; D perhaps matches TRBD1 (6 bases). The CDR3 region has the DNA TGTGTCAGTAGTAAGGTAGGGGGCAATGAGCAGTTCTTC. This codes for CVSSKVGGNEQFF.